This T cell receptor (beta chain) was profiled in a study of cytomegalovirus exposure and HLA in healthy donors. PCR amplification relied on 60 Vbeta primers (plus 13 Jbeta primers). Per the original methods: Later work found approximately 80 million unique TCR beta chains, with about 10 million shared. Clones were read by immunoSEQ multiplex PCR, and TCRdb kept only the in-frame ones, dropping some. V, J and clone size are taken as reported in that table, and D and trimming were inferred from the DNA itself. The sample has 200,000 to 250,000 clones; around nine tenths are singletons. The germline CDR1 and CDR2 sequences are SGHKS and YYEKEE (reference sequence). The length of the CDR3 is 15 residues. V shed 4 bases and J 5 bases; nucleotides not matched to a gene: 8. This clone was counted a single time. Its antigen is not identified. Study observations and caveats: Sequencing depth across donors, presence/absence analyses assumed, was roughly uniform. HLA restriction was apparent for most CMV-associated TCR beta chains in a later analysis.

The sequenced material came from PBMCs. This rearrangement joins TRBV5-5 to TRBJ1-2, with 10 bases fitting TRBD1. The clonotype originates from a woman younger than 30 in good health and CMV-seronegative. CDR3 amino acids: CASSPGTGAWYGYTF. CDR3 DNA: TGTGCCAGCAGCCCCGGGACAGGGGCGTGGTATGGCTACACCTTC.